The 21 T cell receptor beta chains in this list originate from one sample, sequenced in a study of T-cell memory formation after mild COVID-19. TCRdb re-derived calls from the 5' RACE reads in MiXCR, one entry per CDR3 protein. The data hold about 250,000 distinct CDR3 sequences, with around 15% observed a single time. Sequencing was performed on PBMCs or a T cell subset sorted from them (not recorded which). The receptors stem from a man between 18 and 29 years old who had mild COVID-19 (a few samples of this study predate the infection). Cell type and time point are not known.

The V and J genes are TRBV7-2 and TRBJ1-1; TRBD1 might be the D (6 bases). Deletions cut 6 bases from V and 1 base from J, with 12 bases between. The germline V gene encodes CDR1 SGHTA and CDR2 FQGNSA. The CDR3 sequence is 14 residues long. The CDR3 DNA sequence: TGTGCCAGCAGTTTTGGGACAACGAACACTGAAGCTTTCTTT. This codes for CASSFGTTNTEAFF.

This clonotype has only a few counts. The rearrangement links TRBV20-1 to TRBJ1-2; unclear D gene. V lost 3 bases to trimming and J lost 1 base, with 6 bases between them. This CDR3 spans 12 amino acids. Germline lookup yields CDR1 DFQATT and CDR2 SNEGSKA (reference sequence). The chain's CDR3 is CSASADNYGYTF. CDR3 nucleotide sequence: TGCAGTGCTAGTGCCGATAACTATGGCTACACCTTC.

In nucleotides, the CDR3 is TGTGCCAGCAGTTTAATGACTAGCGGGGGCTTGGAGCAGTTCTTC. Translation: CASSLMTSGGLEQFF. This chain connects TRBV28 to TRBJ2-1; 12 nucleotides match TRBD2. The V gene's germline CDR1 is MDHEN and CDR2 SYDVKM. The V and J ends lost 2 bases and 10 bases, in that order; junction bases with no gene match: 6. This CDR3 is built from 15 residues.

V and J are TRBV7-2 and TRBJ2-1; D tentatively fits TRBD1 or TRBD2 (5 bases each). Deletions cut 7 bases from V and 8 bases from J, with 18 bases between. Per the germline V gene, CDR1 is SGHTA and CDR2 is FQGNSA. The CDR3 covers 14 residues. The CDR3 nucleotides read TGTGCCAGCACCCCGGGGCTAGCCTTCGATGAGCAGTTCTTC. Protein: CASTPGLAFDEQFF.

This clonotype turned up a few times. The V and J genes are TRBV7-9 and TRBJ2-3; weak D call: TRBD1 (6 bases). CDR1 is SEHNR, CDR2 FQNEAQ, per germline (reference sequence). V gave up 5 bases and J gave up 2 bases, with 8 bases separating them. The CDR3 consists of 13 residues. The CDR3 spells CASSNRDTDTQYF. In DNA, the CDR3 is TGTGCCAGCAGCAACAGGGACACAGATACGCAGTATTTT.

J is TRBJ1-1 and V is TRBV7-9; D remains ambiguous. V was shortened by 4 bases and J by 1 base, with 4 bases between the two germline ends. The CDR3 is 12 residues long. From germline, CDR1 is SEHNR and CDR2 FQNEAQ (reference sequence). The CDR3 region has the DNA TGTGCCAGCAGCTCAACGAACACTGAAGCTTTCTTT. It translates to CASSSTNTEAFF.

This clonotype was seen only a few times. The rearrangement uses TRBV6-1 and TRBJ2-1, with D hard to call. Trimming stripped 3 bases from V and 4 bases from J, with 7 bases between. The CDR3 length is 13 residues. CDR1 MNHNS and CDR2 SASEGT come from the germline V gene. The CDR3 loop reads CASSDTTYNEQFF. The CDR3 DNA reads as TGTGCCAGCAGTGACACAACTTACAATGAGCAGTTCTTC.

V and J are TRBV5-6 and TRBJ2-3; 10 bases match TRBD1. The CDR3 sequence is 16 residues long. After removal of 4 bases from V and 1 base from J, the junction contained 6 bases not matched to a gene. Germline V lookup: CDR1 SGHDT, CDR2 YYEEEE. The CDR3 coding sequence is TGTGCCAGCAGCAGAACGACAGGGGGCGGCACAGATACGCAGTATTTT. Residues: CASSRTTGGGTDTQYF.

The V gene is TRBV7-2, the J gene TRBJ2-7, with 7 bases that match TRBD1. Trimming removed 5 bases from V and 5 bases from J; junction bases left unmatched: 6. Germline lookup yields CDR1 SGHTA and CDR2 FQGNSA. This CDR3 contains 13 residues. The chain's CDR3 is CASSNWDRNEQYV. In nucleotides, the CDR3 is TGTGCCAGCAGCAACTGGGACAGAAACGAGCAGTACGTC.

In its sample, this clonotype was seen a few times. The V and J genes are TRBV5-1 and TRBJ2-5; TRBD2 aligns across 12 bases. This CDR3 spans 18 amino acids. Germline CDR1 reads SGHRS; CDR2 reads YFSETQ. V gave up 3 bases and J gave up 5 bases; unmatched junction bases: 14. The CDR3 DNA is TGCGCCAGCAGCTACCGTTTGGGAGAGACTAGCGGGGGTGAGACCCAGTACTTC. This gives the protein CASSYRLGETSGGETQYF.

The chain links TRBV5-1 to TRBJ2-5; 8 bases fit TRBD2. V gave up 6 bases and J gave up 5 bases; unmatched junction bases: 15. The CDR3 has 16 residues. The germline gives CDR1 SGHRS, CDR2 YFSETQ. The CDR3 sequence: CASTILAGTSEETQYF. CDR3 DNA sequence: TGCGCCAGCACTATACTAGCCGGGACTAGTGAGGAGACCCAGTACTTC.

This chain links TRBV6-5 with TRBJ2-3; TRBD2 matches at 10 bases. Germline V lookup: CDR1 MNHEY, CDR2 SVGAGI. The J segment lost 4 bases and the V segment lost 10 bases, leaving 14 bases of the junction unmatched. The CDR3 runs to 16 residues. The CDR3 protein is CATMAGERGGPDTQYF. As DNA, the CDR3 is TGTGCCACCATGGCCGGGGAGCGGGGGGGCCCAGATACGCAGTATTTT.

V usage is TRBV14 and J usage is TRBJ2-4, with D possibly TRBD1 on 5 matching bases. CDR1 is SGHDN and CDR2 is FVKESK in the germline V gene. V was shortened by 0 bases and J by 9 bases, with 15 bases between the two germline ends. The CDR3 covers 15 residues. In DNA, the CDR3 is TGTGCCAGCAGCCAAGAGGGGCAGGGTTGGGGCATTCAGTACTTC. Protein sequence: CASSQEGQGWGIQYF.

There are a few counts of this clonotype. V gene TRBV7-2 combines with J gene TRBJ1-5, with D unclear. Germline V gene lookup returns CDR1 SGHTA and CDR2 FQGNSA. V gave up 1 base and J gave up 5 bases, with 12 bases separating them. CDR3 length: 15 residues. CDR3 residues: CASSLGSAVHQPQHF. CDR3 DNA: TGTGCCAGCAGCTTAGGTTCGGCAGTTCATCAGCCCCAGCATTTT.

This clonotype was picked up a small number of times. The V gene is TRBV6-1, the J gene TRBJ2-7; 11 nucleotides match TRBD2. The CDR3 totals 15 residues. V lost 6 bases and J lost 2; bases outside the gene matches: 6. In germline, CDR1 is MNHNS, CDR2 SASEGT. The CDR3 DNA sequence: TGTGCCAGCAGCCGTAGCGGGGGGGCGGCCTACGAGCAGTACTTC. This encodes CASSRSGGAAYEQYF.

This clonotype showed up many times. The genes are TRBV5-6 and TRBJ1-1; D unclear. Trimming shortened V by 0 bases and J by 3 bases, and 3 bases separated the two germline ends. CDR1 is SGHDT, CDR2 YYEEEE, per germline. CDR3 length equals 12 residues. CDR3 sequence reads: CASSLGDTEAFF. Written as DNA, the CDR3 is TGTGCCAGCAGCTTGGGCGACACTGAAGCTTTCTTT.

This clonotype has ten or more counts. V gene TRBV25-1 combines with J gene TRBJ1-3; the D is unclear. The V and J ends lost 4 bases and 7 bases respectively, with 14 bases between them. The CDR3 runs to 14 residues. Germline-derived CDR1 and CDR2 are MGHDK and SYGVNS. CDR3 nucleotide sequence: TGTGCCAGCAGTGCCTGGGAGCAGACGAACACCATATATTTT. Translated, it gives CASSAWEQTNTIYF. Supplemented by reference TRBV25-1 and TRBJ1-3, the full variable domain reads EADIYQTPRYLVIGTGKKITLECSQTMGHDKMYWYQQDPGMELHLIHYSYGVNSTEKGDLSSESTVSRIRTEHFPLTLESARPSHTSQYLCASSAWEQTNTIYFGEGSWLTVV.

This clonotype occurred a few times. V and J are TRBV6-5 and TRBJ2-7; possible D gene TRBD2, 5 bases. Germline V gene data show CDR1 as MNHEY and CDR2 as SVGAGI. Between the trimmed V and J ends, which lost 5 bases and 0 bases, there was a span of 14 bases. The CDR3 is 15 amino acids. DNA for the CDR3: TGTGCCAGCAGTGAACTAGGCGAGAGCTCCTACGAGCAGTACTTC. Protein sequence: CASSELGESSYEQYF.

The rearrangement joins TRBV19 to TRBJ1-4; no reliable D call. Germline-derived CDR1 and CDR2 are LNHDA and SQIVND (reference sequence). Trimming left V 3 bases short and J 15 bases short, with 20 bases between. This CDR3 is 14 amino acids long. The CDR3 bases are TGTGCCAGTAGTATTTTGGTTACGACCACCGGGATGTTTTTT. Residues: CASSILVTTTGMFF.

The table lists this clonotype with a few counts. The CDR3 reads CASSLGDRDSSYEQYF. Written as DNA, the CDR3 is TGCGCCAGCAGCTTGGGGGACAGGGATAGTTCCTACGAGCAGTACTTC. The chain links TRBV5-1 to TRBJ2-7, with 9 bases identical to TRBD1. Germline CDR1 reads SGHRS; CDR2 reads YFSETQ. CDR3 size: 16 residues. J was trimmed by 1 base and V by 0 bases; bases with no gene match: 5.

This clonotype was found a few times. DNA of the CDR3: TGCGCCAGCAGCCAAGAGGGTTTGAGCGGAGCCTACGAGCAGTACTTC. Its translation is CASSQEGLSGAYEQYF. The chain couples TRBV4-1 to TRBJ2-7, with a possible D match to TRBD2 (5 bases). Germline values: CDR1 MGHRA, CDR2 YSYEKL. This CDR3 has 16 residues. The V end lost 0 bases, the J end lost 2 bases, and 14 bases lay between the germline ends.